The sample holds a few counts of the clone carrying this TCR beta chain. Its antigen is still unknown. TCRdb reprocessed the 5' RACE reads with MiXCR, giving one entry per CDR3 protein. The sample lists some 760,000 distinct CDR3 sequences, 15% to 20% seen once, with under 15% in the top ten. These data belong to a study of identical twins. General study points: Surplus twin overlap in beta out-of-frame sequences was less pronounced.

Germline CDR1 reads LNHNV; CDR2 reads YYDKDF (reference sequence). The germline V and J ends were trimmed by 0 bases and 3 bases, with 9 bases remaining between them. The CDR3 consists of 14 residues. These sequences were also reported in another study, on T cells expressing NK-cell markers. From that paper: Seven HCMV-seropositive donors and one seronegative donor made up the eight sequenced donors. A range of roughly 1.0-8% of CD8+ T cells consisted of dominant NKG2C+ clonotypes in about six donors.

The V gene is TRBV15, the J gene TRBJ2-7; D gene unclear. Material: PBMCs. The receptor's source is a woman aged 18-29 years in good health. The CDR3 region is CATSRDLGGYEQYF. The CDR3 nucleotides are TGTGCCACCAGCAGAGATTTGGGCGGCTACGAGCAGTACTTC.